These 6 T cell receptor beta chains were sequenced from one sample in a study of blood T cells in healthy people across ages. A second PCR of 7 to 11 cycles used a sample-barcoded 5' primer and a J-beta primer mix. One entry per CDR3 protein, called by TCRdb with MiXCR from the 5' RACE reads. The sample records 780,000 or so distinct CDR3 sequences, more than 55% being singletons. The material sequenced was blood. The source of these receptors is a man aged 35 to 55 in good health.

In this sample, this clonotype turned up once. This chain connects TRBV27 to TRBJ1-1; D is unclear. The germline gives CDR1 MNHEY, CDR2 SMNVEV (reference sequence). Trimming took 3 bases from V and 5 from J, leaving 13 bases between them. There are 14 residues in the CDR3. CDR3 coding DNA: TGTGCCAGCAGTTTGTTCTACGGGAAGACTGAAGCTTTCTTT. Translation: CASSLFYGKTEAFF.

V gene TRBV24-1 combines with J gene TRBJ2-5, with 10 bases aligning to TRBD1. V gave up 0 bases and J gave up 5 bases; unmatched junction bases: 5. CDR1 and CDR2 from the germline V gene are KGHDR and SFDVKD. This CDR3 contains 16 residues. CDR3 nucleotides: TGTGCCACCAGTGATTTGCCGACAGGGGGCCGGGAGACCCAGTACTTC. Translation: CATSDLPTGGRETQYF.

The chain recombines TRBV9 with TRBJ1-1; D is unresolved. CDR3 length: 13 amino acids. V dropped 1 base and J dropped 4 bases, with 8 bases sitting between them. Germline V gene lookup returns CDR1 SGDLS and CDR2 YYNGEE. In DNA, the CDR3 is TGTGCCAGCAGCGTATGGGGAGGCACTGAAGCTTTCTTT. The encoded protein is CASSVWGGTEAFF. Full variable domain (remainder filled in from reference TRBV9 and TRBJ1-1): DSGVTQTPKHLITATGQRVTLRCSPRSGDLSVYWYQQSLDQGLQFLIQYYNGEERAKGNILERFSAQQFPDLHSELNLSSLELGDSALYFCASSVWGGTEAFFGQGTRLTVV.

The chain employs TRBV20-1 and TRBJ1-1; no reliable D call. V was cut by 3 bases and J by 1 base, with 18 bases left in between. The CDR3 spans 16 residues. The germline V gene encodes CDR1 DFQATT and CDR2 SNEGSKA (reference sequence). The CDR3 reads CSASKRREGTNTEAFF. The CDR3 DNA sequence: TGCAGTGCTAGCAAGCGGAGGGAGGGTACGAACACTGAAGCTTTCTTT.

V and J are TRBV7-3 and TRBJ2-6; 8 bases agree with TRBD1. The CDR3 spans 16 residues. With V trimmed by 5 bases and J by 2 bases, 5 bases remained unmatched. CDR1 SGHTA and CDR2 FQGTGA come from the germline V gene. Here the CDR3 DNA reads TGTGCCAGCAGCGTTACAGGGGGAACTGGGGCCAACGTCCTGACTTTC. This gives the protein CASSVTGGTGANVLTF. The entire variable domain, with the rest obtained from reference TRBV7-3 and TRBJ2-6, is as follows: GAGVSQTPSNKVTEKGKYVELRCDPISGHTALYWYRQSLGQGPEFLIYFQGTGAADDSGLPNDRFFAVRPEGSVSTLKIQRTERGDSAVYLCASSVTGGTGANVLTFGAGSRLTVL.

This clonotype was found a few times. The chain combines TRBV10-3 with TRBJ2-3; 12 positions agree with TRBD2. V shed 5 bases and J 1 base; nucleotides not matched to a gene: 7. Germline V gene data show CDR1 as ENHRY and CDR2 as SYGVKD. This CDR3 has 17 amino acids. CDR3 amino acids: CAISTSGGFGGTDTQYF. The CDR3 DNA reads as TGTGCCATCAGTACTAGCGGGGGGTTCGGTGGCACAGATACGCAGTATTTT.